This T cell receptor beta chain was retrieved from a study of PD-L1 blockade in urothelial cancer. The overall study: Between 0 and 3 prior chemotherapy regimens had been given to patients.

Described time point: peripheral blood 6 weeks after treatment start. Sequenced by immunoSEQ multiplex PCR; TCRdb stores in-frame clones only, minus some. The table has about 120,000 clones, roughly 89% seen once. The sequenced sample was PBMCs, obtained around atezolizumab (anti-PD-L1) treatment. This TCR was sampled from a man aged 55 to 69 with urothelial cancer.

This CDR3 is CASEGISNSNQPQHF. The CDR3 region has the DNA TGTGCCAGCGAGGGTATCTCAAATAGCAATCAGCCCCAGCATTTT. The chain links TRBV6-6 to TRBJ1-5; D is unresolved. CDR1 is MNHNY and CDR2 is SVGAGI in the germline V gene (reference sequence). Trimming took off 8 bases at V and 0 bases at J, with 14 bases between the two ends. This CDR3 has 15 residues.